This T cell receptor (beta chain) was identified during a study of blood T cell repertoires in COVID-19. Overall study context: Acute and convalescent COVID-19 specimens originated in the United States, Italy and Spain. In each case, the material was cDNA or gDNA derived from T cells, B-cell-depleted T cells, or PBMCs.

As handled by the study authors: Using reference gene primer amplification, nucleated cell counts were estimated. Assay: immunoSEQ multiplex PCR; the TCRdb copy retains only in-frame clones and omits some. V and J calls and clone size follow that table, whereas D and trimming were derived from the DNA. The table includes 250,000 to 300,000 clones, 83% detected once. This clone has a handful of counts. The sample was peripheral blood. This TCR came from a man at least 80 years old with acute or convalescent COVID-19.

The CDR3 is CASSQAGSGTGELFF. In nucleotides, the CDR3 is TGTGCCAGCAGCCAAGCCGGGAGCGGCACCGGGGAGCTGTTTTTT. The chain carries TRBV3-1 (or the pseudogene TRBV3-2) and TRBJ2-2, with D perhaps matching TRBD2 (6 bases). Deletions cut 1 base from V and 4 bases from J, with 10 bases between. The CDR3 consists of 15 residues. Germline values: CDR1 LGHDT, CDR2 YNNKEL (reference sequence).